Listed below are T cell receptor beta chains from one sample, sequenced in a study of blood T cell repertoires in COVID-19. Here immunoSEQ multiplex PCR was the method, and the copy in TCRdb shows in-frame clones only, minus some. The table has 200,000 to 300,000 clones, about 87% seen once. The sample consisted of peripheral blood. The receptors shown here come from a woman in her sixties or seventies with COVID-19, enrolled during active disease. Each CDR3 is given with its conserved first and last residue. A D gene is named only where the DNA matches it firmly. The size entry is marked missing in some rows and otherwise reads once, few, many or a size class.

V	J	length	size	D	CDR3	DNA
TRBV6-5	TRBJ1-1	13	-	TRBD1	CASSRDSRTEAFF	TGTGCCAGCAGCCGGGACAGTCGGACTGAAGCTTTCTTT
TRBV3-1/TRBV3-2	TRBJ2-7	15	-	-	CASSQDWAASYEQYF	TGTGCCAGCAGCCAAGATTGGGCAGCATCCTACGAGCAGTACTTC
TRBV29-1	TRBJ1-2	14	-	TRBD1	CSVEGTGGILGYTF	TGCAGCGTTGAAGGGACAGGGGGCATTCTTGGCTACACCTTC
TRBV7-9	TRBJ2-1	17	-	TRBD2	CASILGLAGGSYNEQFF	TGTGCCAGCATCCTAGGACTAGCGGGAGGCTCCTACAATGAGCAGTTCTTC
TRBV28	TRBJ2-1	14	-	-	CASTRAGTQDEQFF	TGTGCCAGTACCCGGGCCGGGACTCAGGATGAGCAGTTCTTC
TRBV28	TRBJ2-1	14	-	-	CASSSYQGLSGQFF	TGTGCCAGCAGTTCGTACCAAGGACTATCCGGGCAGTTCTTC
TRBV30	TRBJ1-5	14	-	TRBD1	CAYQMDRGNQPQHF	TGTGCCTACCAAATGGACAGGGGGAACCAGCCCCAGCATTTT
TRBV7-3	TRBJ1-4	20	-	TRBD1	CASSARDRGISSLTNEKLFF	TGTGCCAGCAGCGCCCGGGACAGGGGTATTAGTAGCCTAACTAATGAAAAACTGTTTTTT
TRBV4-2	TRBJ1-2	15	-	-	CASSQAPGQSYGYTF	TGTGCCAGCAGCCAAGCCCCCGGACAGAGCTATGGCTACACCTTC
TRBV3-1/TRBV3-2	TRBJ2-1	16	-	TRBD2	CASSFNSGRGVGEQFF	TGTGCCAGCAGCTTCAATAGCGGGAGGGGTGTCGGTGAGCAGTTCTTC
TRBV28	TRBJ2-7	15	-	-	CASRTMWGGRDEQYF	TGTGCCAGCAGGACGATGTGGGGCGGTCGGGACGAGCAGTACTTC
TRBV12-3/TRBV12-4	TRBJ2-5	11	-	-	CASSFGETQYF	TGTGCCAGCAGTTTCGGGGAGACCCAGTACTTC
TRBV5-1	TRBJ2-7	16	-	TRBD2	CASSLAGRGRAYEQYF	TGCGCCAGCAGCTTGGCCGGGCGCGGGAGGGCCTACGAGCAGTACTTC
TRBV30	TRBJ1-5	16	-	-	CAWSVREQGGNQPQHF	TGTGCCTGGAGTGTACGGGAGCAGGGAGGCAATCAGCCCCAGCATTTT
TRBV5-5	TRBJ1-1	17	-	-	CASNSKEGGNLLNLAFF	TGTGCCAGCAACTCAAAAGAAGGGGGAAATTTGCTTAATTTAGCTTTCTTT
TRBV10-2	TRBJ1-5	13	-	-	CASSERGQQPQHF	TGCGCCAGCAGCGAACGTGGGCAACAGCCCCAGCATTTT
TRBV28	TRBJ1-2	12	-	-	CASNLGSYGYTF	TGTGCCAGCAACCTGGGGAGCTATGGCTACACCTTC
TRBV18	TRBJ2-5	14	-	-	CASSPPSSPETQYF	TGTGCCAGCTCACCACCCAGTTCCCCAGAGACCCAGTACTTC
TRBV30	TRBJ1-3	16	-	TRBD1	CAWSAKTGFSGNTIYF	TGTGCCTGGAGTGCGAAGACAGGGTTCTCAGGAAACACCATATATTTT
TRBV4-1	TRBJ2-1	15	-	TRBD1	CASSLRGQGLDEQFF	TGCGCCAGCAGCCTCCGGGGACAGGGTTTAGATGAGCAGTTCTTC
TRBV9	TRBJ2-1	16	-	-	CASSVSYEGAYNEQFF	TGTGCCAGCAGCGTCTCGTATGAGGGAGCCTACAATGAGCAGTTCTTC
TRBV5-5	TRBJ1-5	18	-	TRBD1	CASSRIATGGANNQPQHF	TGTGCCAGCAGCCGAATCGCAACAGGGGGCGCGAATAATCAGCCCCAGCATTTT
TRBV10-2	TRBJ2-7	12	-	TRBD2	CATAGDLMRQYF	TGCGCCACCGCGGGGGACCTAATGAGGCAGTACTTC
TRBV5-1	TRBJ2-5	15	-	TRBD1	CASSRLTGGRETQYF	TGCGCCAGCAGCCGCCTGACAGGGGGGAGAGAGACCCAGTACTTC
TRBV10-3	TRBJ2-7	17	-	TRBD2	CAISESTMTSGSSEQYF	TGTGCCATCAGTGAGTCTACTATGACTAGCGGGAGTTCCGAGCAGTACTTC
TRBV28	TRBJ2-1	15	few	TRBD2	CASSTPRGAGDEQFF	TGTGCCAGCAGTACCCCGCGGGGGGCCGGGGATGAGCAGTTCTTC
TRBV5-1	TRBJ1-1	14	few	-	CASRVEAFMVEAFF	TGCGCCAGCAGAGTGGAGGCGTTCATGGTTGAAGCTTTCTTT
TRBV9	TRBJ2-2	16	-	TRBD2	CASSARLAGGAGELFF	TGTGCCAGCAGCGCCCGACTAGCGGGAGGGGCCGGGGAGCTGTTTTTT
TRBV7-6	TRBJ1-6	15	-	-	CASSLGGQGPSPLHF	TGTGCCAGCAGCTTAGGTGGGCAGGGCCCTTCACCCCTCCACTTT
TRBV7-9	TRBJ1-3	13	once	-	CASSTGSRNTIYF	TGTGCCAGCAGCACAGGGAGTCGTAACACCATATATTTT